This T cell receptor (beta chain) was identified in a study of a mutant IDH1 vaccine in newly diagnosed glioma. At the level of the study: Previous care, which was radiotherapy, temozolomide, or both, most often involved both. The timing of visit V12 was week 35, and that of visit V13 was week 47.

With regard to this clone: The antigen remains undetermined.

Assay used: immunoSEQ multiplex PCR; TCRdb lists only in-frame clones, some missing. In the table there are approximately 22,000 clones, around 76% of which are singletons. Between the trimmed V and J ends, which lost 4 bases and 15 bases, there was a span of 16 bases. The germline CDR1 and CDR2 sequences are MGHDK and SYGVNS. This CDR3 is 13 amino acids long. The sample's time point: week 47, end of study. In the vaccine, a single dose held 300 ug of the mutant IDH1 20-mer peptide, along with topical imiquimod. Eight vaccine injections were given to patients in weeks 1, 3, 5, 7, 11, 15, 19 and 23. Newly diagnosed WHO grade 3 or 4 IDH1-mutant, ATRX-lost astrocytomas were identified in the donors.

The TCR was taken from a man between 40 and 49 years old with glioma. Some clones in this sample may be carry-over from other donors' samples. V gene TRBV25-1 combines with J gene TRBJ1-6; weak D call: TRBD1 (5 bases). Sequenced material: PBMCs, taken from a glioma patient whose treatment included an IDH1 peptide vaccine. The CDR3 nucleotides read TGTGCCAGCAGTGGGACTAGGGGTGCTGACCTCCACTTT. Its translation: CASSGTRGADLHF.